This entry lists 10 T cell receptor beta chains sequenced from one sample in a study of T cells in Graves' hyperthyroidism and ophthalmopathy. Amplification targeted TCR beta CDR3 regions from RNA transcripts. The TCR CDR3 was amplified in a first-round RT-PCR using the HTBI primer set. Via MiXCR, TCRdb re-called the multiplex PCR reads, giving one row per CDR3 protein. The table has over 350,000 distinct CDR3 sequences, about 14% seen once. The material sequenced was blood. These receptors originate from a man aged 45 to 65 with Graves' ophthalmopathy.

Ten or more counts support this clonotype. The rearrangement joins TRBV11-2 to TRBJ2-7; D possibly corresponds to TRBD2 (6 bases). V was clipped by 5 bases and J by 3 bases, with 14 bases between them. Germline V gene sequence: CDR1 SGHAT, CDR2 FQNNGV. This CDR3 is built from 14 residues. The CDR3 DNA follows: TGTGCCAGCAGCGGAGGACTATTTGACTACGAGCAGTACTTC. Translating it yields CASSGGLFDYEQYF.

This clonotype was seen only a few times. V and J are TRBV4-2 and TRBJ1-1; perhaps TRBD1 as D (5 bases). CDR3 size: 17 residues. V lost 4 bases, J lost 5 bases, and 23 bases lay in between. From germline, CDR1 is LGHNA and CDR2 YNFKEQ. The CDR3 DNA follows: TGTGCCAGCAGCCCGCATCAGGGATCAGGGACGGGTACTGAAGCTTTCTTT. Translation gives CASSPHQGSGTGTEAFF.

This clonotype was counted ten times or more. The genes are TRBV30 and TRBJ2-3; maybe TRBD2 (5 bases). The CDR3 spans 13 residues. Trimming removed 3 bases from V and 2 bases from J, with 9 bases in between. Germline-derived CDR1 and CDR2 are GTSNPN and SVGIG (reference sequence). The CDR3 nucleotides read TGTGCCTGGAGCGACGGGGTCACAGATACGCAGTATTTT. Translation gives CAWSDGVTDTQYF.

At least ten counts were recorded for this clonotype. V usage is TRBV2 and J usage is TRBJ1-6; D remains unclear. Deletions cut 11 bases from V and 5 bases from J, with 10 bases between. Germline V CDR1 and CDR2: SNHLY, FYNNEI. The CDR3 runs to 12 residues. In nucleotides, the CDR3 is TGTGCCCAAAGCAGAGATAATTCACCCCTCCACTTT. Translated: CAQSRDNSPLHF.

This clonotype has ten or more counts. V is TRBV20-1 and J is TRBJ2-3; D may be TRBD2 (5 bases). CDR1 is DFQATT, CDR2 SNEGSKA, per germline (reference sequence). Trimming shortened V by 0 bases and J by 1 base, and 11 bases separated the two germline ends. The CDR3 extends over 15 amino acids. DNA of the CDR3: TGCAGTGCTAGAGATTTGAGGGCCCGCACAGATACGCAGTATTTT. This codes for CSARDLRARTDTQYF.

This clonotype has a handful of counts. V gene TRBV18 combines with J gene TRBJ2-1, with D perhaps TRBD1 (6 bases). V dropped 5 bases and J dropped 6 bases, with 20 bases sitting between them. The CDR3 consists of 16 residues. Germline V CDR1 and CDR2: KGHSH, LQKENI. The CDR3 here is CASSRPGTGWANEQFF. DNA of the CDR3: TGTGCCAGCTCAAGGCCCGGTACAGGGTGGGCCAATGAGCAGTTCTTC.

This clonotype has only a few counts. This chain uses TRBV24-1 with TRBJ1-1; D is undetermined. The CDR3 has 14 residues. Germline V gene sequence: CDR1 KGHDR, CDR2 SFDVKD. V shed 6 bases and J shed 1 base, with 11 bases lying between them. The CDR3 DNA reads TGTGCCACCAGTAGCTCTTGGGAGAACACTGAAGCTTTCTTT. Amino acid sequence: CATSSSWENTEAFF.

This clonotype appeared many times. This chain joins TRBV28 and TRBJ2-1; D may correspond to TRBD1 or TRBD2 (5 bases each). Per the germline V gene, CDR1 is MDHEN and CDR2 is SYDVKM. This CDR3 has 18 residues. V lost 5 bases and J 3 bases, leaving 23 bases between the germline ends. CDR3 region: CASSPGRSGPRGYNEQFF. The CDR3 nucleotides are TGTGCCAGCAGTCCCGGACGGTCCGGGCCGAGGGGCTACAATGAGCAGTTCTTC.

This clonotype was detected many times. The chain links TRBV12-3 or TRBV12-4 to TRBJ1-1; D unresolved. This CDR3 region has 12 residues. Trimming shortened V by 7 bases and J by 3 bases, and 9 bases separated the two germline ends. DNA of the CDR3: TGTGCCAGCACAGAGGGATACACTGAAGCTTTCTTT. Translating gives CASTEGYTEAFF.

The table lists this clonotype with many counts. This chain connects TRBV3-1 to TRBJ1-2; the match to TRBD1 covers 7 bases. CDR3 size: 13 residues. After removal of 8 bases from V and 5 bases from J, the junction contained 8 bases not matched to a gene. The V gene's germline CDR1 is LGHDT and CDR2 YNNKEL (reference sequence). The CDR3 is CASSEGAGYGYTF. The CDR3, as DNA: TGTGCCAGCTCGGAGGGGGCTGGATATGGCTACACCTTC. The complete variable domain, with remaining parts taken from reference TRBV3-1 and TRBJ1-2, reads DTAVSQTPKYLVTQMGNDKSIKCEQNLGHDTMYWYKQDSKKFLKIMFSYNNKELIINETVPNRFSPKSPDKAHLNLHINSLELGDSAVYFCASSEGAGYGYTFGSGTRLTVV.